This T cell receptor beta chain was captured in a study of T cells in tuberculosis. Study background: CD1B tetramers identified T cells specific for mycobacterial lipid GMM.

Study observations and caveats: GEM motif frequencies gave 70% accuracy; the GMM repertoire gave 85% to 90%. GMM-specific TCRs were nearer to active tuberculosis alpha repertoires, suggesting expansion.

Of note for this clone: As yet, its antigen is unknown.

Repertoires were generated with immunoSEQ multiplex PCR, while TCRdb's copy carries only in-frame clones and drops some. The table has tens of thousands of clones, about 94% seen once. The sample consisted of PBMCs. The TCR originated in a donor under 30 with latent tuberculosis or without tuberculosis infection.

For the CDR3, the DNA is TGTGCCAGTAGTATGGGAACAGGGAGTTTAGGGTATTTT. As protein: CASSMGTGSLGYF. The chain links TRBV19 to TRBJ2-3; possible D gene TRBD1, 6 bases. Germline V gene sequence: CDR1 LNHDA, CDR2 SQIVND (reference sequence). This CDR3 has 13 amino acids. V lost 3 bases and J lost 14, with 18 bases in between.